The text below deals with one T cell receptor (beta chain). What it binds is unknown. J lost 7 bases, V lost 7 bases, and 11 bases had no gene match. CDR3 size: 15 residues. Germline values: CDR1 SEHNR, CDR2 FQNEAQ (reference sequence). The investigators sampled blood at baseline, at cycle 4 day 1, and at cycle 7 day 1. Clones were sequenced by immunoSEQ multiplex PCR, and TCRdb holds only the in-frame ones, with some missing. The table lists 68,000 or so clones, 70% to 85% of them singletons. This sample was included in a study of OX40 agonist ivuxolimab in advanced cancers. Regarding the study as a whole: Researchers report that CD8+ T cells had, on average, more expanded clones than CD4+. The study observed clonal expansion of CD4+ and CD8+ blood T cells by week 6 at 0.1 to 3.0 mg/kg. The work left the antigen specificity of expanded peripheral T cells undetermined.

The sequence derives from an adult with an advanced solid tumor such as melanoma, head and neck, liver or kidney cancer. The sequencing here drew on CD4+ or CD8+ T cells sorted from blood, taken in a trial of the OX40 agonist ivuxolimab. V is TRBV7-9 and J is TRBJ2-1, with 9 positions matching TRBD1. The chain's CDR3 is CASTSTGTGSNEQFF. CDR3 bases: TGTGCCAGCACCTCGACCGGGACAGGGTCTAATGAGCAGTTCTTC.